This TCR beta chain came from a study of blood T cell repertoires in COVID-19. The CDR3 sequence is 10 residues long. Under the authors' procedure: Reference gene primers were amplified, and this amplification served to estimate nucleated cell counts. Using immunoSEQ multiplex PCR, the repertoire was profiled, and TCRdb retains in-frame clones only, with some absent. V and J calls and clone size are those listed in that table; D and trimming were worked out from the DNA. Here the sample spans under 300,000 clones, roughly 82% being singletons. The receptor comes from a woman between 35 and 50 years old who had recovered from COVID-19. The sequenced material came from peripheral blood. This chain links TRBV5-3 with TRBJ2-7; 8 bases match TRBD2. TRBV5-3 is identified as an open reading frame with a role that is uncertain. The DNA for the CDR3 is TGTAGTAGCGGGGACTACGAGCAGTACTTC. Translated, it gives CSSGDYEQYF.